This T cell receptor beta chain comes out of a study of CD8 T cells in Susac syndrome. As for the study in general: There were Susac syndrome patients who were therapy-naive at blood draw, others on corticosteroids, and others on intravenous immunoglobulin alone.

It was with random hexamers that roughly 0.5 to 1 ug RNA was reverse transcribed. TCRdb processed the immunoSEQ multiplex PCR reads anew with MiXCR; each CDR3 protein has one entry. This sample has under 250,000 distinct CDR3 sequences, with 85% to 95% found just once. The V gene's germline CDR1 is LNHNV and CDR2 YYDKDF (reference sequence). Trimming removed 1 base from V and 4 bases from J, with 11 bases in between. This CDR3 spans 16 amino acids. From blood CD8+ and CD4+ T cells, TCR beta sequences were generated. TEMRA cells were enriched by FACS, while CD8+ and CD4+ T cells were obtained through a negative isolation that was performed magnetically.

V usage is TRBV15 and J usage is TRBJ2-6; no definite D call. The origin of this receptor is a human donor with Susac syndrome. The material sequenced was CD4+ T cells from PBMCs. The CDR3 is CATSRALVGGANVLTF. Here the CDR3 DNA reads TGTGCCACCAGCAGAGCACTTGTGGGGGGGGCCAACGTCCTGACTTTC.